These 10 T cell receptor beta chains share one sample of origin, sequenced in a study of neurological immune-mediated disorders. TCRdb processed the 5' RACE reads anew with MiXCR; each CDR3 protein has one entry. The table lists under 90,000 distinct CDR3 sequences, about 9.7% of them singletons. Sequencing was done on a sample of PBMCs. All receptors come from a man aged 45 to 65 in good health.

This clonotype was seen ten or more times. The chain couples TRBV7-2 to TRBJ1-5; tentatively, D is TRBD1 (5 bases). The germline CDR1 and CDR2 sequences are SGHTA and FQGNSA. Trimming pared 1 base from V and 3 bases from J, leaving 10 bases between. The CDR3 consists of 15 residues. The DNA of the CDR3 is TGTGCCAGCAGCTTAGATCCAGGGCCCAATCAGCCCCAGCATTTT. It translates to CASSLDPGPNQPQHF.

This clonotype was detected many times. CDR3 residues: CASSTGPPVSTNTEAFF. The CDR3 nucleotides read TGTGCCAGCAGTACGGGGCCACCCGTATCGACAAACACTGAAGCTTTCTTT. V is TRBV5-5 and J is TRBJ1-1, with a possible D match to TRBD1 (5 bases). The V and J ends lost 5 bases and 2 bases respectively, with 22 bases between them. Per the germline V gene, CDR1 is SGHKS and CDR2 is YYEKEE (reference sequence). The CDR3 has 17 amino acids.

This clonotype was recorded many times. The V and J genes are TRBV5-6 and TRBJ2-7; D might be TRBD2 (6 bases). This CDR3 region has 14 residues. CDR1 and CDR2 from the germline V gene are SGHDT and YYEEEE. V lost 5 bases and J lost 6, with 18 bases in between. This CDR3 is CASRPSPGSGEQYF. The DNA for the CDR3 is TGTGCCAGCAGGCCCTCGCCCGGGAGTGGCGAGCAGTACTTC.

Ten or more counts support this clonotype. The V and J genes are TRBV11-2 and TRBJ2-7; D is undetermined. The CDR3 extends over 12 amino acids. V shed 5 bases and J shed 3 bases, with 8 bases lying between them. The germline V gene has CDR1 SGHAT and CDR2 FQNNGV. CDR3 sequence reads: CASSRGVYEQYF. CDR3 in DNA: TGTGCCAGCAGCCGTGGGGTCTACGAGCAGTACTTC. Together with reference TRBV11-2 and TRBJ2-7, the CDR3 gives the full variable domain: EAGVAQSPRYKIIEKRQSVAFWCNPISGHATLYWYQQILGQGPKLLIQFQNNGVVDDSQLPKDRFSAERLKGVDSTLKIQPAKLEDSAVYLCASSRGVYEQYFGPGTRLTVT.

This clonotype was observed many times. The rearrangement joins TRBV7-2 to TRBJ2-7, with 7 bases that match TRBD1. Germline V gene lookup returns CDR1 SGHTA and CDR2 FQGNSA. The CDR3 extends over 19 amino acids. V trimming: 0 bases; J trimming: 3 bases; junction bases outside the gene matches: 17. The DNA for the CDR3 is TGTGCCAGCAGCTTAGCGCAGGTGAGGACAGGAAGGGGCGTCTACGAGCAGTACTTC. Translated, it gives CASSLAQVRTGRGVYEQYF.

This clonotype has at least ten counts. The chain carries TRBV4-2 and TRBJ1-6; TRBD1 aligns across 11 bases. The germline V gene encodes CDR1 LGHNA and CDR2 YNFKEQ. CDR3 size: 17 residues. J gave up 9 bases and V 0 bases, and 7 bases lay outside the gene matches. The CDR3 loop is CASSQDGGGTGGSPLHF. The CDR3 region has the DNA TGTGCCAGCAGCCAAGATGGAGGAGGGACAGGGGGTTCACCCCTCCACTTT.

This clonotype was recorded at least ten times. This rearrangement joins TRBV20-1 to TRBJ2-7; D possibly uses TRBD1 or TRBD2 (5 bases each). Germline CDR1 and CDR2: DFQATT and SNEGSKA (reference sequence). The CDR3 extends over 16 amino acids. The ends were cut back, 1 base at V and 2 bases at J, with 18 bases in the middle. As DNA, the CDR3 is TGCAGTGCTAGAGGTGGGGTGGGGACCGATCCCTACGAGCAGTACTTC. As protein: CSARGGVGTDPYEQYF.

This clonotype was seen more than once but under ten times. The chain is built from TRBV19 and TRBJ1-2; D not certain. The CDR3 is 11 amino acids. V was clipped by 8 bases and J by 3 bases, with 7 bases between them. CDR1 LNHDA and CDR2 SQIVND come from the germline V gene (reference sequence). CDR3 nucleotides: TGTGCCAGTGGGCCCGACTATGGCTACACCTTC. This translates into CASGPDYGYTF.

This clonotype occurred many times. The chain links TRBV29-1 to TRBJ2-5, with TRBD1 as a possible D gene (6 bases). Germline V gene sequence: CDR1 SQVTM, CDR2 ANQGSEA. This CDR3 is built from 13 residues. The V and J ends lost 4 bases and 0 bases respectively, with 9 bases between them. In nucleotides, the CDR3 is TGCAGCGTTGGGACAGCCTACCAAGAGACCCAGTACTTC. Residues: CSVGTAYQETQYF. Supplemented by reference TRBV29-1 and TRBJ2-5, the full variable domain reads SAVISQKPSRDICQRGTSLTIQCQVDSQVTMMFWYRQQPGQSLTLIATANQGSEATYESGFVIDKFPISRPNLTFSTLTVSNMSPEDSSIYLCSVGTAYQETQYFGPGTRLLVL.

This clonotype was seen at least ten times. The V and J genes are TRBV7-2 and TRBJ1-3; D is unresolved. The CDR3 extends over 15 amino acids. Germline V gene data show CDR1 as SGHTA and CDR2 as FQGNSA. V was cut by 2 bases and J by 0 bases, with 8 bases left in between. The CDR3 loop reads CASSLSVGSGNTIYF. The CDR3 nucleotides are TGTGCCAGCAGCTTAAGTGTCGGCTCTGGAAACACCATATATTTT.